Listed below are T cell receptor beta chains from one sample, sequenced in a study of blood T cell repertoires in COVID-19. Profiling relied on immunoSEQ multiplex PCR, and the TCRdb table lists in-frame clones only, not all of them. The sample has about 120,000 clones, about nine tenths seen once. Sample: peripheral blood. Receptors were obtained from a man in his fifties or sixties with active COVID-19. Each CDR3 is given with its conserved first and last residue. Fields, in order: V gene, D gene, CDR3 length, J gene, CDR3 protein. D genes are given only for firm matches.

>TRBV3-1/TRBV3-2|TRBD2|15|TRBJ2-2
CASSHGGGNTGELFF
>TRBV4-2|TRBD1|16|TRBJ1-4
CASSQGLGQGGEKLFF
>TRBV6-5|TRBD1|14|TRBJ1-5
CASRRGQVNQPQHF
>TRBV7-9|TRBD2|17|TRBJ2-3
CASSLSKRGAWSDTQYF
>TRBV4-1|-|15|TRBJ1-2
CASSQGQFNGFGYTF
>TRBV9|TRBD1|14|TRBJ2-1
CASSAHRGANEQFF
>TRBV19|-|14|TRBJ2-3
CASSIEQATDTQYF
>TRBV6-5|TRBD1|16|TRBJ2-2
CASSYGTGINTGELFF
>TRBV7-2|TRBD2|18|TRBJ2-3
CASTTRLAGGPSTDTQYF
>TRBV11-2|-|15|TRBJ1-3
CASSLVSGFGNTIYF
>TRBV9|TRBD2|20|TRBJ2-6
CASSPALLAGGLSGANVLTF
>TRBV19|TRBD2|15|TRBJ2-1
CASSTTSGGPNEQFF
>TRBV19|TRBD2|15|TRBJ2-2
CASSIAGVNTGELFF
>TRBV5-1|-|12|TRBJ2-1
CASSLGVNEQFF
>TRBV5-1|-|17|TRBJ1-1
CASSRQPTQMANTEAFF
>TRBV7-6|TRBD2|18|TRBJ2-1
CASSLKEGLAGEADEQFF
>TRBV24-1|-|14|TRBJ2-4
CATSDSGVANIQYF
>TRBV5-1|TRBD1|15|TRBJ2-5
CASSKAPGQARTQYF
>TRBV7-8|TRBD1|13|TRBJ1-5
CASSPGQVRTQHF
>TRBV18|TRBD2|15|TRBJ2-3
CASSELAGSTDTQYF
>TRBV3-1/TRBV3-2|TRBD2|14|TRBJ2-5
CASSGTSGRETQYF
>TRBV11-3|TRBD2|17|TRBJ2-3
CASSKITSGIITDTQYF
>TRBV7-2|TRBD1|15|TRBJ2-3
CASSSQQGSTDTQYF
>TRBV6-5|-|13|TRBJ1-4
CASRTGGNEKLFF
>TRBV5-6|-|13|TRBJ2-3
CASSRVGGDTQYF
>TRBV6-5|-|13|TRBJ2-1
CASSYYIGDEQFF
>TRBV6-1|-|16|TRBJ2-1
CASSEALRASFNEQFF
>TRBV5-6|-|14|TRBJ1-3
CASSFDSTGNTIYF
>TRBV7-9|TRBD1|14|TRBJ1-2
CASRGSDRVAGYTF
>TRBV7-8|TRBD1|18|TRBJ1-2
CASSLRGQGTYVSYGYTF
>TRBV9|TRBD2|14|TRBJ2-5
CASSVGSGRETQYF
>TRBV5-1|TRBD1|18|TRBJ2-6
CASSDSQGSVSGANVLTF
>TRBV5-8|-|13|TRBJ2-3
CASSLGQTDTQYF
>TRBV5-1|TRBD1|16|TRBJ2-7
CASSLLGQPGTYEQYF
>TRBV5-4|TRBD2|15|TRBJ2-3
CASATGTSDTDTQYF
>TRBV7-7|-|14|TRBJ2-7
CASSLGEGVYEQYF
>TRBV24-1|TRBD1|18|TRBJ2-1
CATSDLGTGLSSYNEQFF
>TRBV11-3|TRBD2|17|TRBJ2-1
CASSLGVAGGPYNEQFF
>TRBV7-9|TRBD2|18|TRBJ2-1
CASSHDNFVLAGTDEQFF
>TRBV7-9|TRBD1|17|TRBJ1-2
CASSLAGTGPLGGGYTF
>TRBV12-3/TRBV12-4|-|13|TRBJ2-4
CASSPNSELFQYF
>TRBV27|-|16|TRBJ2-1
CASSTRLTSSYNEQFF
>TRBV7-2|-|16|TRBJ1-5
CASSAGGGNGNQPQHF
>TRBV11-2|-|17|TRBJ2-1
CASSPRGARLSYNEQFF
>TRBV3-1/TRBV3-2|-|15|TRBJ2-2
CASSQPTGNTGELFF
>TRBV6-5|TRBD1|12|TRBJ1-2
CASTGQGFGYTF
>TRBV19|TRBD1|14|TRBJ1-2
CASSRQGANYGYTF
>TRBV7-9|-|14|TRBJ1-1
CASSLVGEPTEAFF
>TRBV9|-|14|TRBJ1-6
CASSVRGTNSPLHF
>TRBV30|-|13|TRBJ2-3
CARLGGSTDTQYF
>TRBV29-1|TRBD1|15|TRBJ1-1
CSVEGSGGLNTEAFF
>TRBV5-8|-|17|TRBJ2-1
CASSSPIGGLLYNEQFF
>TRBV19|-|14|TRBJ2-1
CASSEEGSYNEQFF
>TRBV7-2|TRBD2|17|TRBJ2-3
CASSLTLAGGRVNTQYF
>TRBV5-1|TRBD2|16|TRBJ2-1
CASSLPRTSGVGEQFF
>TRBV2|-|12|TRBJ1-5
CASSFAGQPQHF
>TRBV7-9|-|14|TRBJ2-2
CASRLGLKSGELFF
>TRBV5-1|-|16|TRBJ2-5
CASSIRQEKVGETQYF
>TRBV5-4|TRBD1|15|TRBJ2-1
CASIISTGAHNEQFF
>TRBV12-5|-|18|TRBJ1-6
CASGLVLGGFPYNSPLHF